This TCR beta chain came from a study of response to subunit inactivated influenza vaccine. TCRdb passed the RT-PCR reads through MiXCR, listing each CDR3 protein once. This table has some 800,000 distinct CDR3 sequences, less than 25% appearing once. The source was PBMCs from blood, collected 4 to 6 days after vaccination. This TCR came from a man aged 50 to 60 who received an inactivated influenza vaccine.

CDR3 DNA sequence: TGTGCCAGTCGAGGGGGGGGCTACAAAAACATTCAGTACTTC. Protein: CASRGGGYKNIQYF. The V gene is TRBV19, the J gene TRBJ2-4; TRBD2 might be the D (7 bases). With 8 bases removed from V and 3 bases from J, the gap between germline ends came to 14 bases. Germline V gives CDR1 LNHDA, CDR2 SQIVND (reference sequence). This CDR3 has 14 amino acids.